These 27 T cell receptor beta chains originate from one sample sequenced in a study of T-cell memory formation after mild COVID-19. Via MiXCR, TCRdb re-called the 5' RACE reads, giving one row per CDR3 protein. This repertoire shows about 320,000 distinct CDR3 sequences, roughly an eighth found once; its top ten account for over 20%. Input material: PBMCs or a T cell subset sorted from them (not recorded which). These receptors all come from a man younger than 35 who had mild COVID-19 (a few samples of this study predate the infection). Cell type and time point are not known.

This rearrangement joins TRBV6-5 to TRBJ2-7; 7 positions agree with TRBD1. V lost 6 bases to trimming and J lost 3 bases; unmatched junction nucleotides: 11. The CDR3 runs to 15 residues. From germline, CDR1 is MNHEY and CDR2 SVGAGI. The CDR3 reads CASRGQPKTVYEQYF. The CDR3 bases are TGTGCCAGCAGGGGACAGCCGAAGACGGTCTACGAGCAGTACTTC.

This rearrangement joins TRBV7-9 to TRBJ1-4; weak D call: TRBD1 (5 bases). The CDR3 runs 13 residues. The V end lost 5 bases, the J end lost 11 bases, and 15 bases lay between the germline ends. Germline CDR1 SEHNR, CDR2 FQNEAQ (reference sequence). CDR3 loop: CASSPRVEGKLFF. The CDR3 nucleotides are TGTGCCAGCAGCCCCCGAGTGGAGGGGAAACTGTTTTTT.

The chain combines TRBV6-1 with TRBJ2-6, with D perhaps TRBD1 (6 bases). Germline CDR1 and CDR2: MNHNS and SASEGT. The CDR3 extends over 17 amino acids. V lost 7 bases to trimming and J lost 4 bases, with 20 bases between them. CDR3 DNA: TGTGCCAGCACCCCGGGACAAGGGCTTAGCGGGGCCAACGTCCTGACTTTC. Its translation: CASTPGQGLSGANVLTF.

This clonotype appeared many times. The V and J genes are TRBV7-2 and TRBJ1-1; 7 bases fit TRBD1. J lost 11 bases, V lost 4 bases, and 7 bases had no gene match. Germline loops: CDR1 SGHTA, CDR2 FQGNSA. CDR3 length: 12 residues. This chain's CDR3 is CASSSTGSPAFF. The CDR3 bases are TGTGCCAGCAGCTCGACAGGGAGTCCCGCTTTCTTT.

This clonotype was seen repeatedly, ten times or more. The V call is TRBV5-1, the J call TRBJ1-2, with unresolved D. The germline gives CDR1 SGHRS, CDR2 YFSETQ. V was cut by 1 base and J by 4 bases, with 8 bases left in between. The CDR3 sequence is 13 residues long. The CDR3 sequence is CASSLSTAYGYTF. As DNA, the CDR3 is TGCGCCAGCAGCTTGTCAACAGCCTATGGCTACACCTTC.

This clonotype was seen a handful of times. The J gene is TRBJ2-1, the V gene TRBV27, with a weak D call TRBD1 (6 bases). The CDR3 totals 14 residues. CDR1 is MNHEY and CDR2 is SMNVEV in the germline V gene (reference sequence). The V end lost 3 bases, the J end lost 6 bases, and 12 bases lay between the germline ends. The CDR3 nucleotides read TGTGCCAGCAGTTTTTCCCTACAGGGCAATGAGCAGTTCTTC. Residues: CASSFSLQGNEQFF.

The chain employs TRBV20-1 and TRBJ1-5, with D perhaps TRBD1 (5 bases). V was cut by 0 bases and J by 4 bases, with 13 bases left in between. The CDR3 sequence is 15 residues long. Looked up from germline, CDR1 is DFQATT and CDR2 is SNEGSKA (reference sequence). Here the CDR3 DNA reads TGCAGTGCTAGAGATTGGGGGATTAGGAATCAGCCCCAGCATTTT. It specifies CSARDWGIRNQPQHF.

Only a few counts were recorded for this clonotype. The rearrangement uses TRBV9 and TRBJ1-1, with 9 bases fitting TRBD1. The CDR3 spans 17 residues. Germline lookup yields CDR1 SGDLS and CDR2 YYNGEE. V lost 3 bases to trimming and J lost 2 bases; unmatched junction nucleotides: 11. The chain's CDR3 is CASSAPFGQGINTEAFF. CDR3 DNA sequence: TGTGCCAGCAGCGCCCCGTTTGGACAGGGGATTAACACTGAAGCTTTCTTT.

A few counts support this clonotype. The chain is built from TRBV3-1 and TRBJ1-1, with unresolved D. The CDR3 covers 14 residues. V lost 3 bases and J lost 3, with 11 bases in between. Germline CDR1 is LGHDT and CDR2 is YNNKEL (reference sequence). In DNA form, the CDR3 reads TGTGCCAGCAGCCATATCGGTATCCACACTGAAGCTTTCTTT. Its translation: CASSHIGIHTEAFF.

This clonotype turned up a few times. The chain combines TRBV5-1 with TRBJ2-3; tentative D call: TRBD2 (5 bases). V was clipped by 4 bases and J by 4 bases, with 16 bases between them. The CDR3 contains 15 residues. Per the germline V gene, CDR1 is SGHRS and CDR2 is YFSETQ. Written as DNA, the CDR3 is TGCGCCAGCAGCCAGGAACGGGGTGGGGCAGATACGCAGTATTTT. Protein product: CASSQERGGADTQYF.

The V and J genes are TRBV7-2 and TRBJ2-5; unclear D gene. The V end lost 0 bases, the J end lost 6 bases, and 11 bases lay between the germline ends. CDR3 length: 14 amino acids. CDR1 is SGHTA and CDR2 is FQGNSA in the germline V gene. The DNA for the CDR3 is TGTGCCAGCAGCTTAGCGTCTAGATCGCAGACCCAGTACTTC. The encoded protein is CASSLASRSQTQYF.

The gene calls are TRBV6-4 and TRBJ2-3; tentative D call: TRBD1 (6 bases). Germline CDR1 MRHNA, CDR2 SNTAGT. Trimming removed 3 bases from V and 4 bases from J, with 14 bases in between. This CDR3 is 15 amino acids long. Written as DNA, the CDR3 is TGTGCCAGCAGTGATGGCCAAGGGGGAGCAGATACGCAGTATTTT. It codes for CASSDGQGGADTQYF.

This clonotype has at least ten counts. The V call is TRBV25-1, the J call TRBJ2-2; D is perhaps TRBD1 (6 bases). This CDR3 is built from 15 residues. Germline CDR1 reads MGHDK; CDR2 reads SYGVNS. Deletions cut 4 bases from V and 2 bases from J, with 11 bases between. CDR3 nucleotide sequence: TGTGCCAGCAGTGGAAACAGGGACAACACCGGGGAGCTGTTTTTT. Protein sequence: CASSGNRDNTGELFF. The full variable domain, in which reference TRBV25-1 and TRBJ2-2 provide the parts outside the CDR3, is EADIYQTPRYLVIGTGKKITLECSQTMGHDKMYWYQQDPGMELHLIHYSYGVNSTEKGDLSSESTVSRIRTEHFPLTLESARPSHTSQYLCASSGNRDNTGELFFGEGSRLTVL.

The chain has TRBV27 and TRBJ2-7; D assignment may be TRBD1 or TRBD2 (6 bases each). CDR3 length: 14 amino acids. Trimming shortened V by 5 bases and J by 5 bases, and 16 bases separated the two germline ends. Germline V gene sequence: CDR1 MNHEY, CDR2 SMNVEV (reference sequence). The CDR3 DNA is TGTGCCAGCAGTGGCGGGACAAAGAACCACGAGCAGTACTTC. Its protein is CASSGGTKNHEQYF.

This clonotype was counted ten times or more. The V gene is TRBV6-4, the J gene TRBJ2-1; 9 bases agree with TRBD1. Per germline, CDR1 MRHNA and CDR2 SNTAGT. The J segment lost 9 bases and the V segment lost 0 bases, leaving 0 bases of the junction unmatched. CDR3 length: 13 residues. CDR3 protein: CASSDSDRGEQFF. CDR3 in DNA: TGTGCCAGCAGTGACTCGGACAGGGGTGAGCAGTTCTTC.

This clonotype was observed a few times. The chain has TRBV6-1 and TRBJ2-7; D might be TRBD1 (6 bases). Per the germline V gene, CDR1 is MNHNS and CDR2 is SASEGT. The CDR3 sequence is 13 residues long. V was cut by 5 bases and J by 5 bases, with 13 bases left in between. The CDR3 bases are TGTGCCAGCAGTCCGACCACAGGGCACGAGCAGTACTTC. Encoded protein: CASSPTTGHEQYF.

This clonotype was seen ten or more times. The gene calls are TRBV29-1 and TRBJ2-5; tentatively, D is TRBD2 (6 bases). The germline V and J ends were trimmed by 7 bases and 10 bases, with 19 bases remaining between them. Germline-derived CDR1 and CDR2 are SQVTM and ANQGSEA. The CDR3 has 12 amino acids. CDR3 coding DNA: TGCAGCGCCGGAGGGATTGCATTAAGCCAGTACTTC. As protein: CSAGGIALSQYF.

This clonotype was seen only a few times. J is TRBJ1-5 and V is TRBV27; 8 nucleotides agree with TRBD1. V shed 4 bases, J shed 0 bases, and the junction held 11 bases outside the gene matches. The CDR3 consists of 18 residues. Germline V gene sequence: CDR1 MNHEY, CDR2 SMNVEV (reference sequence). The CDR3 region has the DNA TGTGCCAGCAGTTCGGGACAGGAAGGGGCTTATAGCAATCAGCCCCAGCATTTT. This codes for CASSSGQEGAYSNQPQHF.

This clonotype was seen only a few times. The rearrangement joins TRBV7-2 to TRBJ2-7, with D uncertain. CDR1 and CDR2 (germline): SGHTA, FQGNSA. Trimming stripped 5 bases from V and 0 bases from J, with 8 bases between. The CDR3 is made up of 13 amino acids. Here the CDR3 reads CASSEVPSYEQYV. In nucleotides, the CDR3 is TGTGCCAGCAGCGAAGTACCCTCCTACGAGCAGTACGTC.

The rearrangement links TRBV27 to TRBJ2-4; 9 positions match TRBD2. The CDR3 totals 17 residues. CDR1 and CDR2 from the germline V gene are MNHEY and SMNVEV (reference sequence). V lost 0 bases, J lost 7 bases, and 10 bases stayed unmatched. CDR3 sequence (DNA): TGTGCCAGCAGTTTATCGAGTAGCGGGGGTTGGGGGAACATTCAGTACTTC. Protein sequence: CASSLSSSGGWGNIQYF.

This clonotype was seen a handful of times. This sequence joins TRBV5-6 and TRBJ2-3, with TRBD2 matching 11 bases. Germline V gene sequence: CDR1 SGHDT, CDR2 YYEEEE. J lost 4 bases, V lost 3 bases, and 10 bases had no gene match. CDR3 length: 17 residues. The CDR3 loop is CASSSRVSGGAADTQYF. The CDR3 DNA sequence: TGTGCCAGCAGCTCCCGGGTTAGCGGGGGGGCCGCAGATACGCAGTATTTT.

The J gene is TRBJ2-1, the V gene TRBV5-1; 11 bases are a match to TRBD2. The length of the CDR3 is 15 residues. CDR1 and CDR2 (germline): SGHRS, YFSETQ. The ends lost 3 bases at V and 7 bases at J; junction bases unmatched: 6. CDR3 coding DNA: TGCGCCAGCAGCTCTCGGGTAGCGGGGGGGAATGAGCAGTTCTTC. Protein sequence: CASSSRVAGGNEQFF.

This clonotype was seen more than once but under ten times. This chain connects TRBV2 to TRBJ2-7; D assignment may be TRBD1 or TRBD2 (6 bases each). The CDR3 contains 11 residues. Germline CDR1 is SNHLY and CDR2 is FYNNEI. Trimming shortened V by 11 bases and J by 2 bases, and 10 bases separated the two germline ends. The CDR3 DNA follows: TGTGCCGGGGGCGGGGCCTACGAGCAGTACTTC. It codes for CAGGGAYEQYF.

The CDR3 sequence: CASRYRDRAYEQYF. The CDR3 DNA reads as TGTGCCAGCAGGTACCGGGACAGAGCCTACGAGCAGTACTTC. V gene TRBV5-6 combines with J gene TRBJ2-7; 7 positions match TRBD1. The CDR3 consists of 14 residues. Germline-derived CDR1 and CDR2 are SGHDT and YYEEEE. The trim removed 5 bases at V and 2 bases at J, leaving 7 bases unmatched.

There are a few counts of this clonotype. The CDR3 nucleotides are TGTGCCAGCAGCTGGGGGGTAGCCACTAATGAAAAACTGTTTTTT. Translating it yields CASSWGVATNEKLFF. J is TRBJ1-4 and V is TRBV7-2; D is possibly TRBD1 (5 bases). The CDR3 runs 15 residues. V shed 4 bases and J shed 2 bases, with 11 bases lying between them. Germline CDR1 is SGHTA and CDR2 is FQGNSA.

The CDR3 sequence is CASSSPMGQGQETQYF. DNA of the CDR3: TGTGCCAGCAGCTCACCTATGGGACAGGGACAAGAGACCCAGTACTTC. The rearrangement uses TRBV7-9 and TRBJ2-5, with TRBD1 matching over 9 bases. The CDR3 length is 16 residues. J gave up 2 bases and V 4 bases, and 8 bases lay outside the gene matches. Germline lookup yields CDR1 SEHNR and CDR2 FQNEAQ (reference sequence).

This clonotype has more than one count but fewer than ten. V usage is TRBV4-1 and J usage is TRBJ2-2; perhaps TRBD1 as D (5 bases). Germline V lookup: CDR1 MGHRA, CDR2 YSYEKL. The CDR3 contains 12 residues. V was shortened by 4 bases and J by 7 bases, with 7 bases between the two germline ends. Here the CDR3 reads CASSRGGGELFF. DNA of the CDR3: TGCGCCAGCAGCCGGGGCGGCGGGGAGCTGTTTTTT.